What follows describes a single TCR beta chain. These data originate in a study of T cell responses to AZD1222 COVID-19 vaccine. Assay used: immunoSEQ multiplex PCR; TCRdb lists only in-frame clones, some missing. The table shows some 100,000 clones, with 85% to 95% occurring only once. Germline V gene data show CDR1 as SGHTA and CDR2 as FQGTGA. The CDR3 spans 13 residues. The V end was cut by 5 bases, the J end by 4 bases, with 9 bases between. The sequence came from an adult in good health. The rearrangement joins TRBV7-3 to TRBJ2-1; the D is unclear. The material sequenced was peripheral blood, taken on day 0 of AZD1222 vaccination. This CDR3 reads CASSPEGYNEQFF. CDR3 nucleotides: TGTGCCAGCAGCCCCGAAGGGTACAATGAGCAGTTCTTC.